This T cell receptor beta chain was captured by sequencing in a study of shared clonotypes between healthy human individuals. About the research overall: Contributing individuals were a couple of females and three males aged 18 to 49.

Measured with immunoSEQ multiplex PCR; TCRdb has only the in-frame clones, and not every one. Among some 1 million clones listed, 65% to 75% were seen once. The CDR3 has 12 amino acids. Trimming shortened V by 10 bases and J by 5 bases, and 14 bases separated the two germline ends. Looked up from germline, CDR1 is MDHEN and CDR2 is SYDVKM. This clone was counted between two and nine times. As yet, its antigen is unknown. Study conclusions and caveats: Represented genetic and exposure-history diversity was restricted by having few donors.

Within Nashville, Tennessee resided all donors, each a Caucasian adult. Memory CD4+ cells were the fraction left after CD45RA+ naive selection. Sequences were obtained from memory CD4+ T cells sorted from blood. The subset: CD45RA-negative fraction. V is TRBV28 and J is TRBJ1-2, with D tentatively TRBD1 (5 bases). This sequence was found in a man aged 18 to 35 in good health. The CDR3 is CATGGGRYGYTF. The CDR3 region has the DNA TGTGCCACCGGGGGAGGTCGGTATGGCTACACCTTC.